Listed below are T cell receptor beta chains from one sample, sequenced in a study of blood T cell repertoires in COVID-19. Profiled with immunoSEQ multiplex PCR; TCRdb holds only in-frame clones, not every one. The sample shows 350,000 to 450,000 clones, 80% to 90% of them seen only once. Sequencing was performed on peripheral blood. The receptors come from a man in his forties or fifties with acute or convalescent COVID-19. The CDR3 runs from the conserved cysteine through the conserved F or W. Only part of the rows carry a size: once, few, many, or a class if the clone is expanded.

abundance: .; v_gene: TRBV6-2/TRBV6-3; CDR3aa: CASSSGAHTGELFF
abundance: .; v_gene: TRBV9; CDR3aa: CASSVEGSGGSGEQFF
abundance: .; v_gene: TRBV27; CDR3aa: CASSLMLVAGYTEAFF
abundance: .; v_gene: TRBV14; CDR3aa: CASSHLDRNNEKLFF
abundance: few; v_gene: TRBV5-1; CDR3aa: CASSLYQGDAGELFF
abundance: many; v_gene: TRBV7-9; CDR3aa: CASSVRSDRELGEGYTF
abundance: .; v_gene: TRBV25-1; CDR3aa: CASSGPSNQPQHF
abundance: .; v_gene: TRBV5-1; CDR3aa: CASSLDGQAGYNEQFF
abundance: .; v_gene: TRBV7-9; CDR3aa: CASSLALSYEQYF
abundance: .; v_gene: TRBV21-1; CDR3aa: CASSSTGTSPSDTQYF
abundance: .; v_gene: TRBV3-1/TRBV3-2; CDR3aa: CASSPLQRPGGYTF
abundance: .; v_gene: TRBV6-5; CDR3aa: CASSTLDRGRSAQHF
abundance: .; v_gene: TRBV28; CDR3aa: CASSPGTGVTSGGYEQYF
abundance: .; v_gene: TRBV9; CDR3aa: CASSVQGRSGELFF
abundance: .; v_gene: TRBV29-1; CDR3aa: CSVGGLAGAEIYNEQFF
abundance: .; v_gene: TRBV27; CDR3aa: CASSLGTATYEQYF
abundance: .; v_gene: TRBV28; CDR3aa: CASSLFSILWGQRVEAFF
abundance: .; v_gene: TRBV19; CDR3aa: CASSGPDRLRLYGYTF
abundance: .; v_gene: TRBV3-1/TRBV3-2; CDR3aa: CASSPTGGPLHF
abundance: .; v_gene: TRBV4-1; CDR3aa: CASSQDQLVDTQYF
abundance: .; v_gene: TRBV2; CDR3aa: CASSEGPSGYGEQFF
abundance: .; v_gene: TRBV7-8; CDR3aa: CASSSRETVEETQYF
abundance: .; v_gene: TRBV7-9; CDR3aa: CASSLVSGRPEAFF
abundance: .; v_gene: TRBV28; CDR3aa: CASDRATNEKLFF
abundance: .; v_gene: TRBV30; CDR3aa: CAWSGLSDEKLFF
abundance: .; v_gene: TRBV15; CDR3aa: CATSRDLGGMNTIYF
abundance: .; v_gene: TRBV9; CDR3aa: CASTSGDSSYNEQFF
abundance: .; v_gene: TRBV28; CDR3aa: CASVSRDRETGQPQHF
abundance: once; v_gene: TRBV19; CDR3aa: CASSPQGTRDEAQYF
abundance: once; v_gene: TRBV10-2; CDR3aa: CASSATESGGSTSTDTQYF
abundance: .; v_gene: TRBV21-1; CDR3aa: CASGRTGTGGNQPQHF
abundance: .; v_gene: TRBV18; CDR3aa: CASSADRLGEQYF
abundance: .; v_gene: TRBV5-1; CDR3aa: CASSPPSGGYSYNEQFF
abundance: .; v_gene: TRBV27; CDR3aa: CASSLRGLSSYEQYF
abundance: .; v_gene: TRBV28; CDR3aa: CASSFYRGPGEQYF
abundance: .; v_gene: TRBV4-2; CDR3aa: CASSQDEREYNEQFF
abundance: .; v_gene: TRBV7-8; CDR3aa: CASSFVVRGPTGELFF
abundance: .; v_gene: TRBV11-3; CDR3aa: CASSPRHLFGQNNEQFF
abundance: .; v_gene: TRBV4-3; CDR3aa: CASSLNRGSQPQHF
abundance: .; v_gene: TRBV27; CDR3aa: CASSTAWRVSGGYTF
abundance: .; v_gene: TRBV27; CDR3aa: CATSPAAGGAGNTIYF
abundance: .; v_gene: TRBV10-3; CDR3aa: CAISEGQIDNEQFF
abundance: .; v_gene: TRBV7-7; CDR3aa: CASSPTSGEQFF
abundance: .; v_gene: TRBV30; CDR3aa: CACPRGGRFYTF
abundance: .; v_gene: TRBV6-5; CDR3aa: CASRERDSENTEAFF
abundance: .; v_gene: TRBV19; CDR3aa: CASSIQGRHYGYTF
abundance: .; v_gene: TRBV29-1; CDR3aa: CSVARGGARGEKLFF
abundance: .; v_gene: TRBV19; CDR3aa: CASSMEGAPLTEAFF
abundance: .; v_gene: TRBV27; CDR3aa: CASSLIGTGGSNEQFF
abundance: .; v_gene: TRBV9; CDR3aa: CASSPGQGVYGYTF
abundance: .; v_gene: TRBV18; CDR3aa: CASSPTGVPNSPLHF
abundance: once; v_gene: TRBV9; CDR3aa: CASSVDVRGFNYGYTF
abundance: once; v_gene: TRBV10-1; CDR3aa: CASSSGTDSYGQYF
abundance: .; v_gene: TRBV7-2; CDR3aa: CASSLGGLAGTAQFF
abundance: .; v_gene: TRBV11-2; CDR3aa: CASSFLLAGGQETQYF
abundance: .; v_gene: TRBV11-1; CDR3aa: CASSSDEGTGTDTQYF
abundance: few; v_gene: TRBV5-1; CDR3aa: CASSIGRETYEQYF
abundance: .; v_gene: TRBV5-1; CDR3aa: CASSLEDRGLETQYF
abundance: .; v_gene: TRBV7-9; CDR3aa: CAGENSYNEQFF
abundance: .; v_gene: TRBV27; CDR3aa: CASSYSQGLSQPQHF